These 8 T cell receptor beta chains were all obtained from the same sample, sequenced in a study of blood T cell repertoires in COVID-19 (dated by TCRdb to 2018 to 2020). Library preparation employed the immunoSEQ multiplex PCR assay. The source is immuneACCESS, and TCRdb retained only in-frame sequences with V and J called. Part of the clones is not carried over; for the studies checked, unresolved V genes explain less than half of this, and the remainder is unexplained. This sample gives fewer than 350,000 clones in total; about nine tenths of them show up just once. The top ten clones comprise 4% to 6% of the sample. The specimen sequenced was PBMCs or T cells enriched from blood (not recorded which). Receptor source: a man between 60 and 75 years old who had recovered from COVID-19.

The chain recombines TRBV7-6 with TRBJ2-1; D unresolved. The germline CDR1 and CDR2 sequences are SGHVS and FNYEAQ. The ends were cut back, 1 base at V and 3 bases at J, with 10 bases in the middle. The CDR3 extends over 15 amino acids. The CDR3 sequence: CASSLVSGFYNEQFF. The DNA of the CDR3 is TGTGCCAGCAGCTTAGTTTCGGGTTTCTACAATGAGCAGTTCTTC.

V usage is TRBV28 and J usage is TRBJ1-5; 9 positions agree with TRBD1. V lost 2 bases, J lost 0 bases, and 11 bases stayed unmatched. This CDR3 comprises 19 residues. Germline V lookup: CDR1 MDHEN, CDR2 SYDVKM. The CDR3 protein is CASSLLRTGEGYSNQPQHF. CDR3 in DNA: TGTGCCAGCAGTTTACTCCGGACAGGGGAGGGTTATAGCAATCAGCCCCAGCATTTT.

V usage is TRBV7-6 and J usage is TRBJ2-7; D is uncertain. V was cut by 5 bases and J by 1 base, with 12 bases left in between. This CDR3 region has 14 residues. From germline, CDR1 is SGHVS and CDR2 FNYEAQ. CDR3 protein: CASSAQVLSYEQYF. CDR3 sequence (DNA): TGTGCCAGCAGCGCGCAAGTGCTTTCCTACGAGCAGTACTTC. Full variable domain (rest looked up from reference TRBV7-6 and TRBJ2-7): GAGVSQSPRYKVTKRGQDVALRCDPISGHVSLYWYRQALGQGPEFLTYFNYEAQQDKSGLPNDRFSAERPEGSISTLTIQRTEQRDSAMYRCASSAQVLSYEQYFGPGTRLTVT.

The sample holds a few counts of this clone. The chain recombines TRBV1 with TRBJ1-2; the D call of TRBD1 is as the table states it, not checked on the DNA. TRBV1 is reported as a pseudogene. The CDR3 length is 19 residues. The CDR3 sequence: CTSSQPSDRNWIGSYGYTF. In DNA form, the CDR3 reads TGCACCAGCAGCCAACCAAGTGACAGGAACTGGATAGGATCATACGGCTACACCTTC.

This chain uses TRBV11-2 with TRBJ1-5; 9 bases fit TRBD1. V lost 5 bases to trimming and J lost 2 bases; unmatched junction nucleotides: 4. CDR3 length equals 15 residues. Germline V CDR1 and CDR2: SGHAT, FQNNGV. The CDR3 coding sequence is TGTGCCAGCAGCAAGGACAGGGGTGGCAATCAGCCCCAGCATTTT. Protein: CASSKDRGGNQPQHF.

This chain connects TRBV30 to TRBJ1-6; D is undetermined. The V gene lost 4 bases and the J gene lost 0 bases, with 16 bases spanning the gap. The CDR3 is 17 residues long. The germline V gene encodes CDR1 GTSNPN and CDR2 SVGIG (reference sequence). For the CDR3, the DNA is TGTGCCTGGATGGTCACTCCGCCAAGCTCCTATAATTCACCCCTCCACTTT. This translates into CAWMVTPPSSYNSPLHF. Full variable domain (missing parts from reference TRBV30 and TRBJ1-6): SQTIHQWPATLVQPVGSPLSLECTVEGTSNPNLYWYRQAAGRGLQLLFYSVGIGQISSEVPQNLSASRPQDRQFILSSKKLLLSDSGFYLCAWMVTPPSSYNSPLHFGNGTRLTVT.

The chain couples TRBV7-9 to TRBJ1-3, with D maybe TRBD1 (6 bases). There are 17 residues in the CDR3. Looked up from germline, CDR1 is SEHNR and CDR2 is FQNEAQ (reference sequence). The germline V and J ends were trimmed by 5 bases and 0 bases, with 17 bases remaining between them. CDR3 in amino acids: CASSLPPGDGSGNTIYF. CDR3 DNA: TGTGCCAGCAGCCTCCCCCCAGGGGACGGCTCTGGAAACACCATATATTTT.

J is TRBJ1-5 and V is TRBV6-6; perhaps TRBD1 as D (5 bases). Germline V lookup: CDR1 MNHNY, CDR2 SVGAGI (reference sequence). The CDR3 consists of 12 residues. With 5 bases removed from V and 6 bases from J, the gap between germline ends came to 8 bases. The CDR3 reads CASSLGVQPQHF. CDR3 bases: TGTGCCAGCAGTCTAGGGGTTCAGCCCCAGCATTTT.